Listed below are T cell receptor beta chains from one sample, sequenced in a study of T cells in Graves' hyperthyroidism and ophthalmopathy. TCRdb fed the multiplex PCR reads into MiXCR, producing one record per CDR3 protein. The repertoire holds a few hundred thousand distinct CDR3 sequences, with 46% as singletons. The sample comprised peripheral blood or thyroid tissue (not recorded which). These receptors were obtained from a woman between 18 and 29 years old with Graves' hyperthyroidism. Both conserved end residues are part of each CDR3. A D gene is named only where the DNA matches it firmly. Clone size is shown for a subset of rows, as once, few, many or a class of expanded clone.

abundance: many
j_gene: TRBJ1-1
d_gene: -
v_gene: TRBV7-8
CDR3aa: CASSLEWASNTEAFF
CDR3nt: TGTGCCAGCAGCTTAGAGTGGGCTTCGAACACTGAAGCTTTCTTT

abundance: -
j_gene: TRBJ2-6
d_gene: TRBD1
v_gene: TRBV29-1
CDR3aa: CSVSRTGGGANVLTF
CDR3nt: TGCAGCGTTTCGCGGACAGGCGGTGGGGCCAACGTCCTGACTTTC

abundance: -
j_gene: TRBJ2-2
d_gene: -
v_gene: TRBV25-1
CDR3aa: CASSLMGTTNTGELFF
CDR3nt: TGTGCCAGCAGTTTAATGGGGACAACGAACACCGGGGAGCTGTTTTTT

abundance: many
j_gene: TRBJ2-6
d_gene: -
v_gene: TRBV9
CDR3aa: CASSVEGSGANVLTF
CDR3nt: TGTGCCAGCAGCGTAGAAGGCTCTGGGGCCAACGTCCTGACTTTC

abundance: -
j_gene: TRBJ1-1
d_gene: -
v_gene: TRBV19
CDR3aa: CASSIGAGDFSTEAFF
CDR3nt: TGTGCCAGTAGTATCGGGGCGGGGGACTTTTCCACTGAAGCTTTCTTT

abundance: many
j_gene: TRBJ1-1
d_gene: -
v_gene: TRBV7-9
CDR3aa: CASSLLGEAFF
CDR3nt: TGTGCCAGCAGCTTACTTGGTGAAGCTTTCTTT

abundance: -
j_gene: TRBJ2-7
d_gene: -
v_gene: TRBV19
CDR3aa: CASSITGISYEQYF
CDR3nt: TGTGCCAGTAGTATAACAGGGATCTCCTACGAGCAGTACTTC

abundance: -
j_gene: TRBJ2-7
d_gene: -
v_gene: TRBV7-8
CDR3aa: CASSLNQIPSYEQYF
CDR3nt: TGTGCCAGCAGCTTAAACCAGATCCCAAGCTACGAGCAGTACTTC

abundance: -
j_gene: TRBJ1-2
d_gene: -
v_gene: TRBV5-1
CDR3aa: CASSEWGRMGYTF
CDR3nt: TGCGCCAGCAGCGAATGGGGGCGGATGGGCTACACCTTC

abundance: many
j_gene: TRBJ2-7
d_gene: TRBD2
v_gene: TRBV10-3
CDR3aa: CAISDKHFGTSGSRDYTYEQYF
CDR3nt: TGTGCCATCAGTGATAAGCACTTCGGGACTAGCGGGAGTCGGGATTATACCTACGAGCAGTACTTC

abundance: many
j_gene: TRBJ2-2
d_gene: TRBD2
v_gene: TRBV15
CDR3aa: CATSHWAGTSVPGELFF
CDR3nt: TGTGCCACCAGCCATTGGGCCGGGACTAGCGTCCCCGGGGAGCTGTTTTTT

abundance: -
j_gene: TRBJ1-2
d_gene: -
v_gene: TRBV12-3/TRBV12-4
CDR3aa: CATRPASTNYGYTF
CDR3nt: TGTGCCACCCGACCGGCGAGTACTAACTATGGCTACACCTTC

abundance: many
j_gene: TRBJ1-5
d_gene: TRBD1
v_gene: TRBV2
CDR3aa: CASSVRQGLSNQPQHF
CDR3nt: TGTGCCAGCAGTGTGAGACAGGGTCTGAGCAATCAGCCCCAGCATTTT

abundance: many
j_gene: TRBJ1-5
d_gene: -
v_gene: TRBV10-1
CDR3aa: CASSEDPNQPQHF
CDR3nt: TGCGCCAGCAGTGAAGATCCCAATCAGCCCCAGCATTTT

abundance: -
j_gene: TRBJ1-5
d_gene: -
v_gene: TRBV10-3
CDR3aa: CASSFSLGNQPQHF
CDR3nt: TGTGCCAGCAGTTTCTCTCTCGGCAATCAGCCCCAGCATTTT

abundance: few
j_gene: TRBJ2-2
d_gene: TRBD2
v_gene: TRBV2
CDR3aa: CASSPPGLAGDTGELFF
CDR3nt: TGTGCCAGCAGCCCACCCGGACTAGCGGGAGACACCGGGGAGCTGTTTTTT

abundance: -
j_gene: TRBJ2-6
d_gene: -
v_gene: TRBV12-1
CDR3aa: CASSFEGGANVLTF
CDR3nt: TGTGCCAGCAGCTTTGAGGGGGGGGCCAACGTCCTGACTTTC

abundance: few
j_gene: TRBJ1-5
d_gene: TRBD1
v_gene: TRBV2
CDR3aa: CASRAGQGAQPQHF
CDR3nt: TGTGCCAGCAGGGCCGGACAGGGGGCACAGCCCCAGCATTTT

abundance: -
j_gene: TRBJ1-2
d_gene: -
v_gene: TRBV2
CDR3aa: CASEPAYTDTQYGYTF
CDR3nt: TGTGCCAGCGAGCCGGCATACACAGATACGCAGTATGGCTACACCTTC

abundance: few
j_gene: TRBJ1-2
d_gene: -
v_gene: TRBV9
CDR3aa: CASSVARVGSNGYTF
CDR3nt: TGTGCCAGCAGCGTAGCCCGTGTCGGGTCAAATGGCTACACCTTC

abundance: many
j_gene: TRBJ1-2
d_gene: -
v_gene: TRBV2
CDR3aa: CASSPEGGTPHF
CDR3nt: TGTGCCAGCAGTCCCGAGGGGGGGACACCCCACTTC

abundance: -
j_gene: TRBJ1-1
d_gene: TRBD1
v_gene: TRBV15
CDR3aa: CATSREHTTGGGTEAFF
CDR3nt: TGTGCCACCAGCAGAGAGCATACGACAGGGGGCGGCACTGAAGCTTTCTTT

abundance: -
j_gene: TRBJ2-2
d_gene: TRBD2
v_gene: TRBV7-2
CDR3aa: CASSLEVSGGLFF
CDR3nt: TGTGCCAGCAGCTTGGAGGTTTCGGGGGGGCTGTTTTTT

abundance: many
j_gene: TRBJ2-5
d_gene: TRBD1
v_gene: TRBV24-1
CDR3aa: CATSDRTGKETQYF
CDR3nt: TGTGCCACCAGTGACCGGACAGGGAAAGAGACCCAGTACTTC

abundance: -
j_gene: TRBJ2-7
d_gene: TRBD2
v_gene: TRBV2
CDR3aa: CASSDGLADSYEQYF
CDR3nt: TGTGCCAGCAGTGATGGACTAGCCGACTCCTACGAGCAGTACTTC

abundance: many
j_gene: TRBJ1-6
d_gene: -
v_gene: TRBV10-3
CDR3aa: CASRDNVDSPLHF
CDR3nt: TGTGCCAGCCGGGACAACGTGGATTCACCCCTCCACTTT

abundance: many
j_gene: TRBJ2-7
d_gene: -
v_gene: TRBV29-1
CDR3aa: CSVGGYEQYF
CDR3nt: TGCAGCGTTGGGGGCTACGAGCAGTACTTC

abundance: few
j_gene: TRBJ2-5
d_gene: TRBD2
v_gene: TRBV20-1
CDR3aa: CSALDGTSVQETQYF
CDR3nt: TGCAGTGCCCTCGACGGGACTAGCGTACAAGAGACCCAGTACTTC

abundance: few
j_gene: TRBJ2-2
d_gene: -
v_gene: TRBV11-2
CDR3aa: CASLEDPNTGELFF
CDR3nt: TGTGCCAGCCTGGAAGACCCGAACACCGGGGAGCTGTTTTTT

abundance: -
j_gene: TRBJ2-7
d_gene: -
v_gene: TRBV10-3
CDR3aa: CASSYAGRGIDEQYF
CDR3nt: TGTGCCAGCAGTTACGCCGGCAGGGGAATCGACGAGCAGTACTTC

abundance: many
j_gene: TRBJ2-7
d_gene: TRBD1
v_gene: TRBV7-2
CDR3aa: CASTRTGGSYEQYF
CDR3nt: TGTGCCAGCACAAGGACAGGGGGTTCCTACGAGCAGTACTTC

abundance: -
j_gene: TRBJ2-6
d_gene: TRBD1
v_gene: TRBV29-1
CDR3aa: CSVDAAGGSSGANVLTF
CDR3nt: TGCAGCGTTGATGCGGCAGGGGGTTCGTCTGGGGCCAACGTCCTGACTTTC

abundance: many
j_gene: TRBJ1-6
d_gene: TRBD1
v_gene: TRBV7-2
CDR3aa: CASSLDRGRNSPLHF
CDR3nt: TGTGCCAGCAGCTTGGACAGGGGGCGTAATTCACCCCTCCACTTT

abundance: once
j_gene: TRBJ1-6
d_gene: -
v_gene: TRBV6-5
CDR3aa: CASSYAGTPLHF
CDR3nt: TGTGCCAGCAGTTACGCCGGGACACCCCTCCACTTT

abundance: -
j_gene: TRBJ2-7
d_gene: -
v_gene: TRBV7-6
CDR3aa: CASRDLNSGGELYF
CDR3nt: TGTGCCAGCCGGGACCTCAACTCAGGGGGGGAGCTGTACTTC

abundance: -
j_gene: TRBJ1-6
d_gene: -
v_gene: TRBV11-2
CDR3aa: CASSLRAPQYHNSPLHF
CDR3nt: TGTGCCAGCAGCTTACGGGCACCTCAATACCATAATTCACCCCTCCACTTT

abundance: -
j_gene: TRBJ1-5
d_gene: -
v_gene: TRBV27
CDR3aa: CASRSGGNQPQHF
CDR3nt: TGTGCCAGCCGTTCAGGGGGCAATCAGCCCCAGCATTTT

abundance: many
j_gene: TRBJ1-1
d_gene: -
v_gene: TRBV7-8
CDR3aa: CASSLVPGGTEAFF
CDR3nt: TGTGCCAGCAGCTTAGTTCCAGGAGGCACTGAAGCTTTCTTT

abundance: -
j_gene: TRBJ2-7
d_gene: TRBD2
v_gene: TRBV5-1
CDR3aa: CASSSGGTSYEQYF
CDR3nt: TGCGCCAGCAGCTCGGGAGGAACCTCCTACGAGCAGTACTTC

abundance: many
j_gene: TRBJ2-5
d_gene: -
v_gene: TRBV2
CDR3aa: CASIEGFLQETQYF
CDR3nt: TGTGCCAGCATCGAGGGATTCCTCCAAGAGACCCAGTACTTC

abundance: -
j_gene: TRBJ2-7
d_gene: -
v_gene: TRBV6-5
CDR3aa: CASSESEQYF
CDR3nt: TGTGCCAGCAGCGAGAGCGAGCAGTACTTC

abundance: -
j_gene: TRBJ2-2
d_gene: -
v_gene: TRBV7-6
CDR3aa: CASSFYRTNTGELSW
CDR3nt: TGTGCCAGCAGCTTCTATCGGACGAACACCGGGGAGCTGTCTTGG

abundance: -
j_gene: TRBJ2-7
d_gene: -
v_gene: TRBV7-9
CDR3aa: CASSLDDMEGYEQYF
CDR3nt: TGTGCCAGCAGCTTAGACGATATGGAAGGTTACGAGCAGTACTTC

abundance: -
j_gene: TRBJ1-1
d_gene: TRBD1
v_gene: TRBV2
CDR3aa: CASSATGGFFGAFF
CDR3nt: TGTGCCAGCAGCGCCACAGGGGGCTTTTTTGGGGCTTTCTTT

abundance: many
j_gene: TRBJ1-1
d_gene: -
v_gene: TRBV29-1
CDR3aa: CSVERTNTEAFF
CDR3nt: TGCAGCGTTGAGCGAACGAACACTGAAGCTTTCTTT

abundance: many
j_gene: TRBJ1-2
d_gene: -
v_gene: TRBV10-3
CDR3aa: CASSGRGHYGYTF
CDR3nt: TGTGCCTCCAGTGGGAGGGGCCACTATGGCTACACCTTC

abundance: few
j_gene: TRBJ1-4
d_gene: -
v_gene: TRBV2
CDR3aa: CASSVGTVVNEKLFF
CDR3nt: TGTGCCAGCAGCGTCGGGACGGTGGTTAATGAAAAACTGTTTTTT

abundance: -
j_gene: TRBJ1-1
d_gene: TRBD1
v_gene: TRBV7-2
CDR3aa: CASSFNYGTGYTEAFF
CDR3nt: TGTGCCAGCAGCTTTAACTACGGGACAGGGTACACTGAAGCTTTCTTT

abundance: many
j_gene: TRBJ2-2
d_gene: -
v_gene: TRBV15
CDR3aa: CATRAGANTGELFF
CDR3nt: TGTGCCACCCGGGCAGGGGCGAACACCGGGGAGCTGTTTTTT

abundance: few
j_gene: TRBJ2-7
d_gene: -
v_gene: TRBV20-1
CDR3aa: CSAPDTRPGSYEQYF
CDR3nt: TGCAGTGCTCCTGACACGAGACCGGGCTCCTACGAGCAGTACTTC